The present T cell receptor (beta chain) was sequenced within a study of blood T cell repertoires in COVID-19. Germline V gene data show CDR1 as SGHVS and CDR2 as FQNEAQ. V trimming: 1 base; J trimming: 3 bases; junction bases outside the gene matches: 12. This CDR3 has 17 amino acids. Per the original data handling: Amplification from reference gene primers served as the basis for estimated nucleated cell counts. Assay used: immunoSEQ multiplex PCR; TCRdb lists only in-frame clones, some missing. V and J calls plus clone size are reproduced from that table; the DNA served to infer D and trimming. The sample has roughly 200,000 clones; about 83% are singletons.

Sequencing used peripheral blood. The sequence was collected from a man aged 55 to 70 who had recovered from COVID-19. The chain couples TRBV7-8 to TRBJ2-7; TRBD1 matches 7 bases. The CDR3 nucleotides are TGTGCCAGCAGCTTAGTGGTCGGGCAGGGGGTAAGCTACGAGCAGTACTTC. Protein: CASSLVVGQGVSYEQYF.